These 12 T cell receptor beta chains were sequenced from one sample in a study of radiation and T cells in renal cell carcinoma. Method: immunoSEQ multiplex PCR; TCRdb's copy keeps in-frame clones and lacks some. Of some 120,000 clones in the sample, over 75% are singletons; the top ten hold less than 2.5%. The time point denotes: blood 2 weeks post-SBRT. As for treatment: 15 Gy SBRT to primary tumor, nephrectomy 4 weeks later. Sequenced material: blood, taken from a patient whose treatment included radiotherapy and nephrectomy. The receptors come from a woman aged 55-75 years with renal cell carcinoma.

This rearrangement joins TRBV9 to TRBJ1-2; D remains ambiguous. Germline lookup yields CDR1 SGDLS and CDR2 YYNGEE. The CDR3 has 13 residues. Trimming took 4 bases from V and 4 from J, leaving 11 bases between them. Written as DNA, the CDR3 is TGTGCCAGCAGCCCCTTGGCAGGCTATGGCTACACCTTC. Protein sequence: CASSPLAGYGYTF. Based on the CDR3 plus reference TRBV9 and TRBJ1-2, the full variable domain is DSGVTQTPKHLITATGQRVTLRCSPRSGDLSVYWYQQSLDQGLQFLIQYYNGEERAKGNILERFSAQQFPDLHSELNLSSLELGDSALYFCASSPLAGYGYTFGSGTRLTVV.

The gene calls are TRBV30 and TRBJ2-2; D is unclear. Trimming took 3 bases from V and 7 from J, leaving 15 bases between them. The germline V gene has CDR1 GTSNPN and CDR2 SVGIG (reference sequence). CDR3 length equals 14 residues. CDR3 nucleotide sequence: TGTGCCTGGAGCCCCGGCATCCAAGACGGGGAGCTGTTTTTT. It codes for CAWSPGIQDGELFF.

The chain combines TRBV11-2 with TRBJ2-5; a weak D match, TRBD1 (5 bases). V lost 3 bases, J lost 1 base, and 9 bases lay in between. Germline CDR1 is SGHAT and CDR2 is FQNNGV. The CDR3 has 14 residues. The CDR3 spells CASSLGPGQETQYF. The CDR3, as DNA: TGTGCCAGCAGCTTGGGGCCGGGCCAAGAGACCCAGTACTTC.

The chain combines TRBV5-6 with TRBJ1-3; no reliable D call. In germline, CDR1 is SGHDT, CDR2 YYEEEE. This CDR3 region has 14 residues. V was pared by 0 bases and J by 0 bases, with 4 bases between. The CDR3 nucleotides read TGTGCCAGCAGCTTGGGGAACTCTGGAAACACCATATATTTT. Translating gives CASSLGNSGNTIYF.

About this clone: The germline gene is not matched at one end of the junction; a read error may be the cause. The V call is TRBV10-3, the J call TRBJ2-3, with a tentative D call TRBD1 (6 bases). The length of the CDR3 is 14 residues. Germline values: CDR1 ENHRY, CDR2 SYGVKD. The CDR3 DNA sequence: TGTGCCAGCAGTTCGCCAGGGGAGTCAGATACGCAGTATTTT. The encoded protein is CASSSPGESDTQYF.

This rearrangement joins TRBV6-1 to TRBJ2-3; unclear D gene. Germline CDR1 MNHNS, CDR2 SASEGT. The V and J ends lost 6 bases and 1 base respectively, with 8 bases between them. The CDR3 spans 13 residues. The CDR3, as DNA: TGTGCCAGCAGCGACTGGGGCACAGATACGCAGTATTTT. It encodes CASSDWGTDTQYF.

The genes are TRBV7-6 and TRBJ2-5; 7 bases agree with TRBD1. Germline CDR1 SGHVS, CDR2 FNYEAQ. The CDR3 consists of 14 residues. V shed 5 bases and J 5 bases; nucleotides not matched to a gene: 8. Written as DNA, the CDR3 is TGTGCCAGCAGCCCAGAGGGGGCAGAGGAGACCCAGTACTTC. Translation: CASSPEGAEETQYF. Based on the CDR3 plus reference TRBV7-6 and TRBJ2-5, the full variable domain is GAGVSQSPRYKVTKRGQDVALRCDPISGHVSLYWYRQALGQGPEFLTYFNYEAQQDKSGLPNDRFSAERPEGSISTLTIQRTEQRDSAMYRCASSPEGAEETQYFGPGTRLLVL.

The chain has TRBV4-1 and TRBJ1-1; 9 bases are a match to TRBD1. Germline CDR1 is MGHRA and CDR2 is YSYEKL. V trimming: 0 bases; J trimming: 0 bases; junction bases outside the gene matches: 14. The CDR3 loop spans 20 amino acids. As DNA, the CDR3 is TGCGCCAGCAGCCAAGACCCCGGGGGGGGACAGGGCTTAATGAACACTGAAGCTTTCTTT. Translation: CASSQDPGGGQGLMNTEAFF.

V gene TRBV5-6 combines with J gene TRBJ2-1; possible D gene TRBD2, 6 bases. V shed 0 bases and J shed 7 bases, with 8 bases lying between them. Per germline, CDR1 SGHDT and CDR2 YYEEEE. The CDR3 has 13 residues. The CDR3 DNA follows: TGTGCCAGCAGCTTGGGGGCGGGAAATGAGCAGTTCTTC. Its protein product is CASSLGAGNEQFF.

The J gene is TRBJ2-7, the V gene TRBV5-5; tentative D call: TRBD2 (6 bases). V shed 4 bases and J shed 2 bases, with 13 bases lying between them. Germline CDR1 is SGHKS and CDR2 is YYEKEE (reference sequence). CDR3 size: 14 residues. The CDR3 reads CASSTQTGAYEQYF. The CDR3 DNA follows: TGTGCCAGCAGCACCCAGACGGGAGCCTACGAGCAGTACTTC. The full variable domain, its missing parts supplied by reference TRBV5-5 and TRBJ2-7, is DAGVTQSPTHLIKTRGQQVTLRCSPISGHKSVSWYQQVLGQGPQFIFQYYEKEERGRGNFPDRFSARQFPNYSSELNVNALLLGDSALYLCASSTQTGAYEQYFGPGTRLTVT.

This rearrangement joins TRBV6-1 to TRBJ2-5; TRBD1 aligns across 7 bases. The CDR3 runs to 14 residues. V was pared by 6 bases and J by 1 base, with 5 bases of the junction left unmatched. The germline CDR1 and CDR2 sequences are MNHNS and SASEGT. The CDR3 region is CASSVGTAQETQYF. CDR3 DNA sequence: TGTGCCAGCAGCGTCGGGACAGCCCAAGAGACCCAGTACTTC.

The table lists this clone with a few counts. This rearrangement joins TRBV19 to TRBJ1-2, with a possible D match to TRBD1 (5 bases). V dropped 3 bases and J dropped 2 bases, with 7 bases sitting between them. Germline V gene sequence: CDR1 LNHDA, CDR2 SQIVND (reference sequence). This CDR3 has 13 residues. The CDR3 region has the DNA TGTGCCAGTAGTATTAGACAGAACTATGGCTACACCTTC. It codes for CASSIRQNYGYTF.